Reported below is one TCR beta chain. This entry belongs to a study of blood T cell repertoires in COVID-19. V shed 4 bases and J 3 bases; nucleotides not matched to a gene: 6. This CDR3 has 16 amino acids. Germline values: CDR1 SGDLS, CDR2 YYNGEE. Only in-frame clones appear in the TCRdb table, and some are missing; sequencing was by immunoSEQ multiplex PCR. The repertoire holds about 490,000 clones, with 80% to 90% as singletons. The V call is TRBV9, the J call TRBJ2-3; TRBD2 matches 12 bases. Input material: peripheral blood. The clonotype comes from a human donor in a cohort sampled during active COVID-19. The CDR3 reads CASSLRTSGKTDTQYF. The CDR3 DNA is TGTGCCAGCAGCCTGCGGACTAGCGGGAAGACAGATACGCAGTATTTT.